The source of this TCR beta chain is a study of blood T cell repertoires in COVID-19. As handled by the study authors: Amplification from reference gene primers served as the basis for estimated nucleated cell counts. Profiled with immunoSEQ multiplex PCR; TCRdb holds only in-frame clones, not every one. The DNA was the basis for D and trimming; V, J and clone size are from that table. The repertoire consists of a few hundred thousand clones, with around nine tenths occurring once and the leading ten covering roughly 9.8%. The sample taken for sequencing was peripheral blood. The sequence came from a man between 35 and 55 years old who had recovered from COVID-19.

The DNA of the CDR3 is TGTGCCAGCAGTCAAGACAGGGTCGTAGAGACCCAGTACTTC. It codes for CASSQDRVVETQYF. The chain has TRBV6-2 or TRBV6-3 and TRBJ2-5; TRBD1 agrees at 7 bases. CDR1 and CDR2 (germline): MNHEY, SVGEGT. CDR3 length: 14 residues. The V and J ends lost 5 bases and 4 bases, in that order; junction bases with no gene match: 7.